This T cell receptor beta chain was captured in a study of Graves' ophthalmopathy and Graves' hyperthyroidism. The CDR3 extends over 14 amino acids. With 1 base clipped from V and 6 bases from J, the junction kept 4 bases outside the gene matches. CDR1 is SEHNR and CDR2 is FQNEAQ in the germline V gene (reference sequence). This clonotype was detected many times. Investigators amplified TCR beta CDR3 regions from RNA transcripts. The first round was an RT-PCR with HTBI primers, and the second round was a multiplex PCR. TCRdb reprocessed the multiplex PCR reads with MiXCR, giving one entry per CDR3 protein. This sample has around 340,000 distinct CDR3 sequences, with 15% to 20% found just once.

The sequence was obtained from an adult man with Graves' ophthalmopathy. The rearrangement joins TRBV7-9 to TRBJ2-7, with 9 nucleotides matching TRBD1. The sequenced sample consisted of peripheral blood. CDR3 loop: CASSLGQGVAEQYF. The CDR3 DNA follows: TGTGCCAGCAGCTTAGGACAGGGGGTGGCCGAGCAGTACTTC.